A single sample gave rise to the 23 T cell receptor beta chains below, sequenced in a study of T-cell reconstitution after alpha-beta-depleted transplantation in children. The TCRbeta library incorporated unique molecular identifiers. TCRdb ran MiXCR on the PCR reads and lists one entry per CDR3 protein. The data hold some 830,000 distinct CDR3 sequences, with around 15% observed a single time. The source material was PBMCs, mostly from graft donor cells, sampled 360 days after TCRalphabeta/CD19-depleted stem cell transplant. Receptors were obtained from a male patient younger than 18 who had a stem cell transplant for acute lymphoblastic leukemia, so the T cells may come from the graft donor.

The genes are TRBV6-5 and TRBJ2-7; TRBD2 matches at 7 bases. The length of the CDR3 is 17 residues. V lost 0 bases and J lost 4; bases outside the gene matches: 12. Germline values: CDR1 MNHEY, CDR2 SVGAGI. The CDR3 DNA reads TGTGCCAGCAGTTACTCGAGCGGGGACTTTTATCCATACGAGCAGTACTTC. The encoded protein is CASSYSSGDFYPYEQYF.

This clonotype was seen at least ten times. For the CDR3, the DNA is TGTGCCACCAGTGATTTCGTAGTGACTGAGCAGTTCTTC. This codes for CATSDFVVTEQFF. The chain has TRBV24-1 and TRBJ2-1; D uncertain. Trimming removed 1 base at V and 9 bases at J, with 9 bases between. This CDR3 spans 13 amino acids. Germline V gene sequence: CDR1 KGHDR, CDR2 SFDVKD.

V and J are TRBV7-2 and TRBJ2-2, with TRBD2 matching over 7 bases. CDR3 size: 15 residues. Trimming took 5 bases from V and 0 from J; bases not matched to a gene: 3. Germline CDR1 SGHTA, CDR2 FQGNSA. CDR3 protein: CASSMLAANTGELFF. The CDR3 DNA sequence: TGTGCCAGCAGCATGCTAGCGGCGAACACCGGGGAGCTGTTTTTT.

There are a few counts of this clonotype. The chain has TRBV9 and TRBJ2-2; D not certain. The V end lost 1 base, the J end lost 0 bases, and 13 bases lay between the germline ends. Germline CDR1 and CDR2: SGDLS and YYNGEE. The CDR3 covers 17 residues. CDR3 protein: CASSVFFYSSNTGELFF. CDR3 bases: TGTGCCAGCAGCGTATTTTTCTACAGCTCGAACACCGGGGAGCTGTTTTTT.

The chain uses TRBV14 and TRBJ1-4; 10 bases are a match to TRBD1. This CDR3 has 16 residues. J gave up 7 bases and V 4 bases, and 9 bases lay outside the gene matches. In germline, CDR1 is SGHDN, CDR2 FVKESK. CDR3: CASSRHDRGRSEKLFF. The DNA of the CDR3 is TGTGCCAGCAGCCGCCACGACAGGGGGCGAAGTGAAAAACTGTTTTTT.

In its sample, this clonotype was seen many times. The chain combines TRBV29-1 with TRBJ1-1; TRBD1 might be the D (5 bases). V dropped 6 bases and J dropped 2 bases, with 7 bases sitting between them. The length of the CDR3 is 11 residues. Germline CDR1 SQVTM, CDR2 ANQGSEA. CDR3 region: CSVGRNTEAFF. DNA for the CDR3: TGCAGCGTGGGGCGAAACACTGAAGCTTTCTTT.

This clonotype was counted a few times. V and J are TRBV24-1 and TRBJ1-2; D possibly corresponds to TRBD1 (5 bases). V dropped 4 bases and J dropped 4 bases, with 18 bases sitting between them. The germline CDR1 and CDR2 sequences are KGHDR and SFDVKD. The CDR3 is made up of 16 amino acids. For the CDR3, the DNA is TGTGCCACCAGTGACCGGCGGGGCGGGGTGGCCTATGGCTACACCTTC. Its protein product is CATSDRRGGVAYGYTF.

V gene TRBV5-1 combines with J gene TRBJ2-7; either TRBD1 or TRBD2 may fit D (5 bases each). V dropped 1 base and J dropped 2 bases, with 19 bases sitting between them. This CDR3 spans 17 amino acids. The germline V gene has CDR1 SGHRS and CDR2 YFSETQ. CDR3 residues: CASSLWGPGDKTYEQYF. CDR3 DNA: TGCGCCAGCAGCTTGTGGGGACCGGGCGACAAGACCTACGAGCAGTACTTC.

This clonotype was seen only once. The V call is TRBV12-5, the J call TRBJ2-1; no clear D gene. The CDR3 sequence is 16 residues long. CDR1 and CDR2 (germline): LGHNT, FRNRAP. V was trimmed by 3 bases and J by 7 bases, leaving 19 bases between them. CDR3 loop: CASGFGQRSGLNEQFF. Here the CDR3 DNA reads TGTGCTAGTGGTTTTGGGCAGCGTAGTGGCCTAAATGAGCAGTTCTTC.

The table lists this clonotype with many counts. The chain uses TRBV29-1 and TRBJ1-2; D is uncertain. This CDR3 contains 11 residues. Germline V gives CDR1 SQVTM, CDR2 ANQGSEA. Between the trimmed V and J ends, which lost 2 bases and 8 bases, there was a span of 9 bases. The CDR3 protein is CSVEIRVGYTF. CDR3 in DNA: TGCAGCGTTGAAATACGAGTAGGCTACACCTTC. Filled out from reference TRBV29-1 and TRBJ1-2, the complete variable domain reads SAVISQKPSRDICQRGTSLTIQCQVDSQVTMMFWYRQQPGQSLTLIATANQGSEATYESGFVIDKFPISRPNLTFSTLTVSNMSPEDSSIYLCSVEIRVGYTFGSGTRLTVV.

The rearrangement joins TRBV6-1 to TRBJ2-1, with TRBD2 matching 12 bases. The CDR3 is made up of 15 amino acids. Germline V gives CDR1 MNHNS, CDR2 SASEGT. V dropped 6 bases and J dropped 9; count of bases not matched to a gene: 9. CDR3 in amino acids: CASRHRLAGVPEQFF. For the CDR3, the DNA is TGTGCCAGCAGGCACAGACTAGCGGGAGTACCTGAGCAGTTCTTC.

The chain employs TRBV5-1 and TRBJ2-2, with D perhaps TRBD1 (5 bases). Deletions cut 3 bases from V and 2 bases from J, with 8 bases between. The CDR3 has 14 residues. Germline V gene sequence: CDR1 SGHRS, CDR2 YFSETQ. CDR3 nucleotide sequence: TGCGCCAGCAGCTCGACAGTCAACACCGGGGAGCTGTTTTTT. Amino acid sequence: CASSSTVNTGELFF.

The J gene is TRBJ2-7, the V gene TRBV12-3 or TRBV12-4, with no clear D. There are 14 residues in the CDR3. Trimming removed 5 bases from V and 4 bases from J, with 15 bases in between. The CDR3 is CASSTLTQRYEQYF. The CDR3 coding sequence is TGTGCCAGCAGTACACTGACACAGAGATACGAGCAGTACTTC.

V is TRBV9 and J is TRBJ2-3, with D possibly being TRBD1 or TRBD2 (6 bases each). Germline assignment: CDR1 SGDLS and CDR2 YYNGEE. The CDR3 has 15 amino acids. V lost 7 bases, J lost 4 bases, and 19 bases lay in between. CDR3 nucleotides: TGTGCCAGCCGACACAGGGATTGGGAGGCAGATACGCAGTATTTT. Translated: CASRHRDWEADTQYF.

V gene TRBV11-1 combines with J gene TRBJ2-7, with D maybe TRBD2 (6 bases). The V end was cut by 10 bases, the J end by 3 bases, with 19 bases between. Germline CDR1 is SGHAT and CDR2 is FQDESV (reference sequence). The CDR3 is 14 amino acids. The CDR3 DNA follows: TGTGCCACCAAGGGAGGACTTACAGGCTACGAGCAGTACTTC. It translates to CATKGGLTGYEQYF.

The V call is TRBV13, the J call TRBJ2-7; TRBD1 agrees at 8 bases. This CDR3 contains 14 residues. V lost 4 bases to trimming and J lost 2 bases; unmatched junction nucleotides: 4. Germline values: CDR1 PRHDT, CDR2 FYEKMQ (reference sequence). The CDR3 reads CASSSQGAPYEQYF. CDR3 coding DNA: TGTGCCAGCAGCTCTCAGGGGGCTCCCTACGAGCAGTACTTC.

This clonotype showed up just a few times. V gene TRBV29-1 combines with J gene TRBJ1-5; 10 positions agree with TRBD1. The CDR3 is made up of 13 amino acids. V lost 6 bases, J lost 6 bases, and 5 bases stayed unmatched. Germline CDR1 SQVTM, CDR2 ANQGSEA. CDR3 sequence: CSVGTGVGQPQHF. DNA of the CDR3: TGCAGCGTGGGGACAGGGGTAGGTCAGCCCCAGCATTTT.

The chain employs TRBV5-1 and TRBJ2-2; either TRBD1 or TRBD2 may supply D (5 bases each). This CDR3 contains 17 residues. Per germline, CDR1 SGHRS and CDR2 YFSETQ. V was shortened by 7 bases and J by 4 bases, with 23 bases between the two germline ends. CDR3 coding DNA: TGCGCCAGCCGCCTGGGACGGGCGGATGTAGGCACCGGGGAGCTGTTTTTT. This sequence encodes CASRLGRADVGTGELFF.

CDR3 DNA sequence: TGTGCCAGCAGCCAAGAACTAGCGACCTCCTACGAGCAGTACTTC. Its protein is CASSQELATSYEQYF. The chain recombines TRBV14 with TRBJ2-7, with 7 bases that match TRBD2. After removal of 0 bases from V and 0 bases from J, the junction contained 2 bases not matched to a gene. Germline loops: CDR1 SGHDN, CDR2 FVKESK. The CDR3 is 15 amino acids.

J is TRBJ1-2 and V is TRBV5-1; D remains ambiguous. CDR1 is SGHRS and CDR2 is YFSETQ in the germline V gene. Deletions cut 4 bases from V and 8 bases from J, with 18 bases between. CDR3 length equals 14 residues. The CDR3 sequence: CASSPALDSWGYTF. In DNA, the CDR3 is TGCGCCAGCAGCCCGGCCTTAGACTCCTGGGGCTACACCTTC.

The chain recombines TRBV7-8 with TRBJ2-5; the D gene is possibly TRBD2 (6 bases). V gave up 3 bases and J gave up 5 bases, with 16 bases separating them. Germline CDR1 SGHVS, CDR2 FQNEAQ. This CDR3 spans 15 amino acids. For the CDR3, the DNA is TGTGCCAGCAGCTTTCGGGACTTACAGTGGGAGACCCAGTACTTC. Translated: CASSFRDLQWETQYF.

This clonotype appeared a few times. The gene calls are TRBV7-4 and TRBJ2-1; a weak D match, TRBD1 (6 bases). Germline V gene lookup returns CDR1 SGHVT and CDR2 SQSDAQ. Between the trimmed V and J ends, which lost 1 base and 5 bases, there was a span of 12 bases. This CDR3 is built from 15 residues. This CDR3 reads CASSLVRTVNNEQFF. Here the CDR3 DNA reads TGTGCCAGCAGCTTAGTAAGGACAGTAAACAATGAGCAGTTCTTC.

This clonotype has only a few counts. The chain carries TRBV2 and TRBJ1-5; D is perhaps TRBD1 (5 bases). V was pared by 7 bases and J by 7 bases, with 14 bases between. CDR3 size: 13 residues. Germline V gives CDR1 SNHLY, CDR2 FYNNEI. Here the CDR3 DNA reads TGTGCCAGCACGGTCCAGGGTCAACAGCCCCAGCATTTT. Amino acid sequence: CASTVQGQQPQHF.